This entry features one T cell receptor beta chain sequence. CDR3 length equals 16 residues. CDR1 is SSHAT, CDR2 FNYEAQ, per germline (reference sequence). With V trimmed by 5 bases and J by 5 bases, 5 bases remained unmatched. Participant-reported clinical history was the basis for cohort assignment. In the original analysis: Nucleated cell counts were estimated from reference gene primer amplification. Here immunoSEQ multiplex PCR was the method, and the copy in TCRdb shows in-frame clones only, minus some. The DNA gave D and trimming, while V, J and clone size come from that table. Of some 350,000 clones in the sample, 75% to 90% are singletons; the top ten hold over 0.95%. The data are from a study of blood T cell repertoires in COVID-19. As for the study in general: T cells, B-cell-depleted T cells, or PBMCs supplied cDNA or gDNA.

The V call is TRBV7-7, the J call TRBJ2-5, with 16 nucleotides matching TRBD2. The sample consisted of PBMCs or T cells enriched from blood (not recorded which). The TCR was taken from a man between 18 and 35 years old who had recovered from COVID-19. CDR3 amino acids: CASSQGLAGGGETQYF. Written as DNA, the CDR3 is TGTGCCAGCAGCCAGGGACTAGCGGGAGGGGGGGAGACCCAGTACTTC.